This T cell receptor (beta chain) was obtained from a study of regulatory T cells in long-lasting Graves disease. The time point is: persistent/refractory GD, antithyroid drugs over 5 years with positive TRAb. RNA extracted from PBMCs served as the sequencing template. Enrollment of patients was through an endocrinology department in Xi'an, China. This clonotype has ten or more counts. Its target is unknown. Study-level results: With persistent disease, TRBV28, TRBJ1-2 and TRBJ2-5 were the favored segments. TCR diversity was lower in persistent Graves' patients (versus newly diagnosed ones).

Germline V lookup: CDR1 MDHEN, CDR2 SYDVKM. Losses at the gene ends were 3 bases for V and 5 bases for J; bases not matched to a gene: 7. CDR3 length: 15 residues. Investigators prepared the TCR beta libraries by applying iRepertoire HTBI primers and Arm-PCR of CDR3 regions. TCRdb reanalysed the multiplex PCR reads using MiXCR and keeps one entry per CDR3 protein. The data show 700,000 or so distinct CDR3 sequences, with about 32% seen just once and around 42% held by the top ten. The clonotype originates from a female donor with Graves disease. The source was peripheral blood mononuclear cells (PBMCs), collected when the disease was refractory, from a patient treated with antithyroid drugs. V gene TRBV28 combines with J gene TRBJ2-5, with 9 bases identical to TRBD1. Here the CDR3 DNA reads TGTGCCAGCAGTTTTCAAACAGGGGGCCCGGAGACCCAGTACTTC. It translates to CASSFQTGGPETQYF.